This TCR beta chain was sequenced during a study of neurological immune-mediated disorders. The cDNA was generated through 5'RACE incorporating 10-nucleotide random UMIs. Every sequencing run generated in excess of 170 million TCR-beta sequences. These sequences covered 15-18 subjects. TCRdb recomputed calls from the 5' RACE reads with MiXCR, one row per CDR3 protein. The sample contains about 10,000 distinct CDR3 sequences, 20% to 25% of which appear only once. The germline V gene encodes CDR1 SGHTA and CDR2 FQGNSA. The V gene lost 8 bases and the J gene lost 0 bases, with 11 bases spanning the gap. This CDR3 comprises 14 residues. Whole-study findings and limits: Clinical and MRI features did not associate with the cluster found in multiple sclerosis patients.

This clonotype is labeled as large. Antigen unknown. The clonotype comes from a woman aged 40 to 50 with multiple sclerosis. This chain uses TRBV7-2 with TRBJ1-3; tentatively, D is TRBD1 (5 bases). The sequencing sample was made of CD8+ T cells from blood. CDR3 loop: CASRGGPSGNTIYF. CDR3 DNA: TGTGCCAGCCGGGGCGGCCCCTCTGGAAACACCATATATTTT.